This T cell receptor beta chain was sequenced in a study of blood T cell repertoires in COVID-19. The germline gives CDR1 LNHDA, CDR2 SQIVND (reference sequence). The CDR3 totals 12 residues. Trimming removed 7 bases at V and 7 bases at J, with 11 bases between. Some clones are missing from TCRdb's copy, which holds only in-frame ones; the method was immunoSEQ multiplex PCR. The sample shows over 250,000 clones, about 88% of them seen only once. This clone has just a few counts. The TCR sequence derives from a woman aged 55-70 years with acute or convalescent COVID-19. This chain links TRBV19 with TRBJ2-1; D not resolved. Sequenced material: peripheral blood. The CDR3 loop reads CASTLDQNEQFF. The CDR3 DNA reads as TGTGCCAGTACTCTAGATCAAAATGAGCAGTTCTTC.